These 22 T cell receptor beta chains share one sample of origin, sequenced in a study of blood T cell repertoires in COVID-19. Data came from immunoSEQ multiplex PCR; TCRdb stores just in-frame clones and leaves some out. Found here are 90,000 to 120,000 clones, roughly four fifths of them singletons; the top ten hold about 5%. Sequenced material: peripheral blood. The receptor source for this set is a man aged 60 to 75 with acute or convalescent COVID-19.

The gene calls are TRBV3-1 (or the pseudogene TRBV3-2) and TRBJ1-5; the D is unclear. The ends were cut back, 0 bases at V and 6 bases at J, with 9 bases in the middle. This CDR3 has 14 residues. Germline-derived CDR1 and CDR2 are LGHDT and YNNKEL (reference sequence). CDR3 in DNA: TGTGCCAGCAGCCAAGATCTTGTTGTTCAGCCCCAGCATTTT. It translates to CASSQDLVVQPQHF.

J is TRBJ2-1 and V is TRBV5-1; TRBD2 might be the D (5 bases). Trimming removed 3 bases at V and 3 bases at J, with 7 bases between. The CDR3 is made up of 13 amino acids. Germline loops: CDR1 SGHRS, CDR2 YFSETQ. DNA of the CDR3: TGCGCCAGCAGCTCCACTAGCTACAATGAGCAGTTCTTC. Translated, it gives CASSSTSYNEQFF.

The rearrangement uses TRBV27 and TRBJ1-5, with 8 bases that match TRBD1. This CDR3 contains 15 residues. V dropped 4 bases and J dropped 0; count of bases not matched to a gene: 2. The V gene's germline CDR1 is MNHEY and CDR2 SMNVEV (reference sequence). The DNA of the CDR3 is TGTGCCAGCAGTTCAACAGGGGGTAGCAATCAGCCCCAGCATTTT. Translated: CASSSTGGSNQPQHF.

The chain recombines TRBV18 with TRBJ2-1; 9 bases agree with TRBD2. J lost 2 bases, V lost 2 bases, and 7 bases had no gene match. The CDR3 sequence is 17 residues long. Germline lookup yields CDR1 KGHSH and CDR2 LQKENI. This CDR3 reads CASSPASSGGTYNEQFF. DNA of the CDR3: TGTGCCAGCTCACCAGCCTCGAGCGGGGGGACCTACAATGAGCAGTTCTTC.

A few counts support this clone. The chain combines TRBV6-1 with TRBJ1-1; unclear D gene. This CDR3 region has 13 residues. Germline CDR1 reads MNHNS; CDR2 reads SASEGT. V was trimmed by 2 bases and J by 7 bases, leaving 11 bases between them. The CDR3 protein is CASSERTNREAFF. The CDR3 region has the DNA TGTGCCAGCAGTGAAAGGACTAACCGTGAAGCTTTCTTT.

CDR3 sequence (DNA): TGTGCCAGCAGTTATGCGCGCAATGAGCAGTTCTTC. Amino acids: CASSYARNEQFF. This chain uses TRBV11-2 with TRBJ2-1; D is unresolved. Germline CDR1 reads SGHAT; CDR2 reads FQNNGV. This CDR3 comprises 12 residues. The V end was cut by 6 bases, the J end by 6 bases, with 9 bases between. Full variable domain (remainder filled in from reference TRBV11-2 and TRBJ2-1): EAGVAQSPRYKIIEKRQSVAFWCNPISGHATLYWYQQILGQGPKLLIQFQNNGVVDDSQLPKDRFSAERLKGVDSTLKIQPAKLEDSAVYLCASSYARNEQFFGPGTRLTVL.

The J gene is TRBJ1-3, the V gene TRBV11-3; 9 bases align to TRBD1. Germline CDR1 SGHNT, CDR2 YENEEA. Trimming at V came to 3 bases and at J to 7 bases, leaving 4 bases not matched to a gene. The CDR3 runs to 14 residues. The CDR3 is CASSLDRGFNTIYF. CDR3 in DNA: TGTGCCAGCAGCTTGGACAGGGGATTCAACACCATATATTTT. Full variable domain (remainder filled in from reference TRBV11-3 and TRBJ1-3): EAGVVQSPRYKIIEKKQPVAFWCNPISGHNTLYWYLQNLGQGPELLIRYENEEAVDDSQLPKDRFSAERLKGVDSTLKIQPAELGDSAVYLCASSLDRGFNTIYFGEGSWLTVV.

This clone was found a few times. This chain connects TRBV20-1 to TRBJ2-5; the match to TRBD1 covers 7 bases. The CDR3 is made up of 11 amino acids. From germline, CDR1 is DFQATT and CDR2 SNEGSKA (reference sequence). Trimming took 6 bases from V and 5 from J; bases not matched to a gene: 3. CDR3 in DNA: TGCAGTGCCGGGACAGCGGAGACCCAGTACTTC. Its protein is CSAGTAETQYF.

The rearrangement joins TRBV7-9 to TRBJ2-7, with 11 bases lining up with TRBD2. With 6 bases clipped from V and 3 bases from J, the junction kept 10 bases outside the gene matches. Germline V gene lookup returns CDR1 SEHNR and CDR2 FQNEAQ (reference sequence). This CDR3 spans 16 amino acids. The CDR3 sequence: CASSFQTSGMNYEQYF. The DNA of the CDR3 is TGTGCCAGCAGTTTTCAGACTAGCGGGATGAACTACGAGCAGTACTTC.

This chain joins TRBV6-5 and TRBJ2-5, with D perhaps matching TRBD1 (6 bases). V was pared by 6 bases and J by 4 bases, with 18 bases between. This CDR3 spans 15 amino acids. CDR1 and CDR2 (germline): MNHEY, SVGAGI. The CDR3 DNA reads as TGTGCCAGCAGAACTACAGGGACGATCGGAGAGACCCAGTACTTC. Protein: CASRTTGTIGETQYF.

This clone appeared a single time. This sequence joins TRBV2 and TRBJ1-5, with 8 bases matching TRBD1. Germline V gene lookup returns CDR1 SNHLY and CDR2 FYNNEI. The V gene end was trimmed by 6 bases and the J gene end by 5 bases; junction bases not matched to a gene: 15. There are 17 residues in the CDR3. Here the CDR3 DNA reads TGTGCCAGCAGCGCATTCTTAGGACAGGGTGTTTATCAGCCCCAGCATTTT. It is translated as CASSAFLGQGVYQPQHF.

CDR3 protein: CASSHLGGSYEQYF. The CDR3 coding sequence is TGTGCCAGCAGCCATCTTGGCGGGTCCTACGAGCAGTACTTC. This chain joins TRBV14 and TRBJ2-7, with D possibly being TRBD2 (5 bases). The CDR3 has 14 amino acids. The germline gives CDR1 SGHDN, CDR2 FVKESK. V gave up 3 bases and J gave up 1 base, with 10 bases separating them.

This clone came up once. The gene calls are TRBV7-3 and TRBJ1-1; D is ambiguous. This CDR3 comprises 14 residues. Germline V gene lookup returns CDR1 SGHTA and CDR2 FQGTGA. V gave up 4 bases and J gave up 3 bases, with 12 bases separating them. This CDR3 is CASSYQSGDTEAFF. Written as DNA, the CDR3 is TGTGCCAGCAGCTACCAGTCCGGAGACACTGAAGCTTTCTTT.

J is TRBJ1-2 and V is TRBV7-2; tentatively, D is TRBD1 (5 bases). The V gene's germline CDR1 is SGHTA and CDR2 FQGNSA. The CDR3 spans 15 residues. Trimming pared 1 base from V and 4 bases from J, leaving 13 bases between. Here the CDR3 reads CASSLGGGGGYGYTF. The CDR3 nucleotides read TGTGCCAGCAGCTTAGGGGGGGGAGGTGGCTATGGCTACACCTTC.

V usage is TRBV14 and J usage is TRBJ2-1; 10 nucleotides agree with TRBD2. Trimming cost V 4 bases and J 1 base; bases outside gene matches: 4. Germline assignment: CDR1 SGHDN and CDR2 FVKESK. This CDR3 has 16 amino acids. In DNA, the CDR3 is TGTGCCAGCAGCCCCACACTAGCGGGGTCCTACAATGAGCAGTTCTTC. Protein product: CASSPTLAGSYNEQFF.

Concerning this clone itself: Different DNA sequences within this sample yield the same CDR3. The CDR3 here is CASSLGQGAYEQYF. CDR3 nucleotide sequence: TGCGCCAGCAGCTTGGGACAGGGAGCCTACGAGCAGTACTTC. The rearrangement joins TRBV5-1 to TRBJ2-7, with 7 positions matching TRBD1. The CDR3 contains 14 residues. J lost 2 bases, V lost 0 bases, and 2 bases had no gene match. Germline CDR1 reads SGHRS; CDR2 reads YFSETQ.

This chain links TRBV7-9 with TRBJ2-5, with unresolved D. V shed 8 bases and J shed 7 bases, with 20 bases lying between them. This CDR3 spans 14 amino acids. CDR1 SEHNR and CDR2 FQNEAQ come from the germline V gene (reference sequence). The CDR3 DNA reads as TGTGCCAGCGCCGCCGAACTACAACCCAGGACCCAGTACTTC. Translation: CASAAELQPRTQYF.

This chain uses TRBV29-1 with TRBJ1-2; TRBD1 is a possible D gene (6 bases). Per germline, CDR1 SQVTM and CDR2 ANQGSEA. Trimming removed 4 bases at V and 8 bases at J, with 20 bases between. This CDR3 spans 14 amino acids. The chain's CDR3 is CSVASGTSNMGYTF. The DNA for the CDR3 is TGCAGCGTTGCTTCCGGGACATCCAATATGGGCTACACCTTC.

As to this clone: Other DNA variants within this sample encode the same CDR3. The chain recombines TRBV19 with TRBJ1-4; weak D call: TRBD1 (5 bases). V gave up 6 bases and J gave up 1 base, with 6 bases separating them. The length of the CDR3 is 13 residues. Looked up from germline, CDR1 is LNHDA and CDR2 is SQIVND (reference sequence). The CDR3 spells CASRDRTNEKLFF. The CDR3 DNA sequence: TGTGCCAGTAGAGACAGAACTAATGAAAAACTGTTTTTT.

The count of this clone is one. The chain uses TRBV6-1 and TRBJ2-3; perhaps TRBD2 as D (5 bases). V lost 3 bases and J 2 bases, leaving 15 bases between the germline ends. The CDR3 spans 16 residues. The V gene's germline CDR1 is MNHNS and CDR2 SASEGT. For the CDR3, the DNA is TGTGCCAGCAGTGATCGGGGAAGCAGGTACACAGATACGCAGTATTTT. Translating gives CASSDRGSRYTDTQYF.

The V and J genes are TRBV7-2 and TRBJ1-5; 11 nucleotides align to TRBD1. This CDR3 has 16 residues. Trimming took 3 bases from V and 0 from J; bases not matched to a gene: 1. Germline values: CDR1 SGHTA, CDR2 FQGNSA. The CDR3 sequence is CASSFGTGGSNQPQHF. For the CDR3, the DNA is TGTGCCAGCAGCTTTGGGACAGGGGGTAGCAATCAGCCCCAGCATTTT.

The genes are TRBV4-1 and TRBJ2-5, with 8 positions matching TRBD1. This CDR3 region has 14 residues. Germline loops: CDR1 MGHRA, CDR2 YSYEKL. V was clipped by 4 bases and J by 1 base; unmatched bases: 2. CDR3 bases: TGCGCCAGCAGCCTTGGACAGGGCCAAGAGACCCAGTACTTC. Amino acids: CASSLGQGQETQYF.